This TCR beta chain came from a study of blood T cell repertoires in COVID-19. Across the whole study: The United States, Italy and Spain were the sources of the acute and convalescent COVID-19 samples. T cells, B-cell-depleted T cells, or PBMCs supplied cDNA or gDNA.

The Seattle patients joined while their infection was active and were tracked longitudinally afterward. In germline, CDR1 is DFQATT, CDR2 SNEGSKA (reference sequence). V gave up 6 bases and J gave up 12 bases; unmatched junction bases: 10. The CDR3 contains 11 residues. As handled by the study authors: Using reference gene primer amplification, nucleated cell counts were estimated. Produced via immunoSEQ multiplex PCR; TCRdb's table is partial and in-frame only. The V and J calls and the clone size are those of that table, but D and trimming were determined from the DNA. Altogether a few hundred thousand clones are present, approximately 85% being singletons, with the ten largest covering 0.87%.

Specimen: peripheral blood. The receptor's source is a human donor with COVID-19, enrolled during active disease. The donor label of this sample is uncertain. V gene TRBV20-1 combines with J gene TRBJ1-1; 7 positions agree with TRBD1. The CDR3 DNA reads as TGCAGTGCCCTTAGATCGGACAGGACTTTCTTT. Amino acids: CSALRSDRTFF.